This TCR beta chain was sequenced in a study of blood T cells in healthy people across ages. Study-wide results and limits: Both higher diversity and more naive CD4+ cells marked long-lived donors when set against aged donors.

Turning to this clonotype: Antigen: not known.

The CDR3 covers 14 residues. Germline values: CDR1 MDHEN, CDR2 SYDVKM. Trimming left V 6 bases short and J 1 base short, with 12 bases between. Isolating PBMCs gave at least 6.5 million of these cells per sample. Total RNA amounts of at least 6 micrograms were extracted per sample. A second about 7 to 12 cycle PCR used barcoded and J-beta primers. Every cDNA molecule bore a tag from a template-switch adaptor containing 12 random nucleotides. MiXCR, run by TCRdb on the 5' RACE reads, gives a single entry per CDR3 protein. The sample records hundreds of thousands of distinct CDR3 sequences, about 42% being singletons.

The sample comprised blood. The V call is TRBV28, the J call TRBJ1-2, with D perhaps TRBD1 (5 bases). The clonotype comes from a woman aged 60 to 75 in good health. The DNA of the CDR3 is TGTGCCAGCAGCGAGGACACCTTTAACTATGGCTACACCTTC. Its protein is CASSEDTFNYGYTF.